Below are 5 T cell receptor beta chains sequenced from a single sample in a study of blood T cell repertoires in COVID-19. Sequencing used immunoSEQ multiplex PCR; TCRdb keeps in-frame clones, though not all of them. The data hold 250,000 to 350,000 clones, with 89% observed a single time. Material for sequencing was peripheral blood. The receptors were gathered from a man aged 18 to 30 who had recovered from COVID-19.

V and J are TRBV20-1 and TRBJ2-7; 7 bases agree with TRBD1. In germline, CDR1 is DFQATT, CDR2 SNEGSKA (reference sequence). CDR3 size: 11 residues. After removal of 5 bases from V and 6 bases from J, the junction contained 4 bases not matched to a gene. The chain's CDR3 is CSAGQDLEQYF. CDR3 nucleotides: TGCAGTGCTGGACAGGACCTCGAGCAGTACTTC.

V usage is TRBV9 and J usage is TRBJ2-5, with D possibly matching TRBD1 (5 bases). V was shortened by 1 base and J by 3 bases, with 7 bases between the two germline ends. This CDR3 contains 13 residues. CDR1 and CDR2 from the germline V gene are SGDLS and YYNGEE. The DNA for the CDR3 is TGTGCCAGCAGCGTATCAGGGAAAGAGACCCAGTACTTC. Translated: CASSVSGKETQYF.

The chain uses TRBV12-3 or TRBV12-4 and TRBJ1-1; D unresolved. The CDR3 spans 12 residues. Between the trimmed V and J ends, which lost 7 bases and 6 bases, there was a span of 12 bases. As DNA, the CDR3 is TGTGCCAGCAATAAAGAGGGTTCTGAAGCTTTCTTT. It translates to CASNKEGSEAFF.

This sequence joins TRBV7-9 and TRBJ1-1, with D maybe TRBD1 (5 bases). Germline V gene sequence: CDR1 SEHNR, CDR2 FQNEAQ (reference sequence). This CDR3 contains 12 residues. The germline V and J ends were trimmed by 8 bases and 7 bases, with 14 bases remaining between them. CDR3 DNA: TGTGCCAGCGCCGGGGAGGACAATGAAGCTTTCTTT. It encodes CASAGEDNEAFF.

Notes on this clone: In the same sample, other DNA sequences code for this CDR3. The V and J genes are TRBV19 and TRBJ2-7; a weak D match, TRBD1 (6 bases). CDR3 length equals 12 residues. Germline V gene lookup returns CDR1 LNHDA and CDR2 SQIVND (reference sequence). Trimming removed 2 bases from V and 4 bases from J, with 6 bases in between. CDR3 loop: CASSIQGYEQYF. The CDR3 DNA is TGTGCCAGTAGTATACAGGGGTACGAGCAGTACTTC.